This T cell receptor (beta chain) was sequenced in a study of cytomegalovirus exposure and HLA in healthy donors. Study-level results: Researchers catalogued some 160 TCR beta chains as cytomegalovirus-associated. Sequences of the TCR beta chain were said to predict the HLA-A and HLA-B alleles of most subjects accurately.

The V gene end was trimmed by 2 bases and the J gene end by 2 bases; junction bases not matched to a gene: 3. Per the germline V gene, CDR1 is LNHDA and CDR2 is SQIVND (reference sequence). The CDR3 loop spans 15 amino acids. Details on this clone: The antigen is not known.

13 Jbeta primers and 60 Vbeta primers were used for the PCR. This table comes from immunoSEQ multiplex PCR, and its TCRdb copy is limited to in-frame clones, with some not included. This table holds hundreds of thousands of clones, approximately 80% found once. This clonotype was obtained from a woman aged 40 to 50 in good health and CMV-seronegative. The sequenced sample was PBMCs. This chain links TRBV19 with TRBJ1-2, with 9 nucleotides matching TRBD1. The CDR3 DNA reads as TGTGCCAGTAGTATACGGGACAGGGCGAACTATGGCTACACCTTC. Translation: CASSIRDRANYGYTF.